The 8 T cell receptor beta chains below come from one sample, sequenced in a study of T cell responses to AZD1222 COVID-19 vaccine. Assay: immunoSEQ multiplex PCR; the TCRdb copy retains only in-frame clones and omits some. This sample has roughly 150,000 clones, with 80% to 90% found just once. Here the sequenced sample was peripheral blood, taken on day 0 of AZD1222 vaccination. The receptors come from an adult in good health.

This chain connects TRBV28 to TRBJ2-1, with D hard to call. This CDR3 has 12 residues. V lost 3 bases and J lost 3, with 3 bases in between. Per the germline V gene, CDR1 is MDHEN and CDR2 is SYDVKM. The CDR3 here is CASSLVYNEQFF. As DNA, the CDR3 is TGTGCCAGCAGTTTGGTCTACAATGAGCAGTTCTTC.

The chain links TRBV7-8 to TRBJ1-6, with D tentatively TRBD1 (5 bases). The germline gives CDR1 SGHVS, CDR2 FQNEAQ. The CDR3 spans 17 residues. V was cut by 0 bases and J by 7 bases, with 16 bases left in between. The CDR3, as DNA: TGTGCCAGCAGCTTAGCGTGGGGGACCGAGACGAATTCACCCCTCCACTTT. Its translation: CASSLAWGTETNSPLHF.

CDR3 nucleotides: TGTGCCTGGAGTGTACAGCTGCGGGATGAGCAGTTCTTC. It yields the protein CAWSVQLRDEQFF. The rearrangement joins TRBV30 to TRBJ2-1, with D perhaps matching TRBD2 (5 bases). The CDR3 is 13 amino acids. CDR1 and CDR2 from the germline V gene are GTSNPN and SVGIG (reference sequence). Trimming removed 0 bases at V and 8 bases at J, with 11 bases between.

This chain joins TRBV19 and TRBJ2-3; D unresolved. Germline CDR1 and CDR2: LNHDA and SQIVND (reference sequence). This CDR3 is built from 16 residues. With 0 bases removed from V and 2 bases from J, the gap between germline ends came to 12 bases. The CDR3 is CASSIDAGYNTDTQYF. The DNA for the CDR3 is TGTGCCAGTAGTATAGATGCCGGGTATAACACAGATACGCAGTATTTT.

The CDR3 loop reads CASSLNRGNQPQHF. CDR3 DNA: TGTGCCAGCAGCTTAAACAGGGGCAATCAGCCCCAGCATTTT. The chain joins TRBV7-6 to TRBJ1-5, with a tentative D call TRBD1 (6 bases). The CDR3 has 14 amino acids. The V end was cut by 2 bases, the J end by 2 bases, with 7 bases between. Germline CDR1 reads SGHVS; CDR2 reads FNYEAQ.

The gene calls are TRBV11-3 and TRBJ2-2; no firm D call. CDR3 length equals 15 residues. CDR1 and CDR2 from the germline V gene are SGHNT and YENEEA. Between the trimmed V and J ends, which lost 5 bases and 1 base, there was a span of 11 bases. The CDR3 nucleotides are TGTGCCAGCAGCGATGTGAAATTGAACACCGGGGAGCTGTTTTTT. Translation gives CASSDVKLNTGELFF.

In this sample, this clone turned up a few times. The V call is TRBV10-1, the J call TRBJ1-5; D is unclear. This CDR3 comprises 13 residues. CDR1 WNHNN and CDR2 SYGVQD come from the germline V gene (reference sequence). Deletions cut 3 bases from V and 3 bases from J, with 6 bases between. The CDR3 nucleotides are TGCGCCAGCAGTGACACCATCAATCAGCCCCAGCATTTT. This encodes CASSDTINQPQHF.

The V call is TRBV9, the J call TRBJ2-5; TRBD2 is a possible D gene (6 bases). This CDR3 has 14 amino acids. Trimming pared 4 bases from V and 5 bases from J, leaving 15 bases between. Germline V lookup: CDR1 SGDLS, CDR2 YYNGEE. The CDR3 DNA follows: TGTGCCAGCAGCCTGGGAGAAAGCGGGGAGACCCAGTACTTC. Translating gives CASSLGESGETQYF.